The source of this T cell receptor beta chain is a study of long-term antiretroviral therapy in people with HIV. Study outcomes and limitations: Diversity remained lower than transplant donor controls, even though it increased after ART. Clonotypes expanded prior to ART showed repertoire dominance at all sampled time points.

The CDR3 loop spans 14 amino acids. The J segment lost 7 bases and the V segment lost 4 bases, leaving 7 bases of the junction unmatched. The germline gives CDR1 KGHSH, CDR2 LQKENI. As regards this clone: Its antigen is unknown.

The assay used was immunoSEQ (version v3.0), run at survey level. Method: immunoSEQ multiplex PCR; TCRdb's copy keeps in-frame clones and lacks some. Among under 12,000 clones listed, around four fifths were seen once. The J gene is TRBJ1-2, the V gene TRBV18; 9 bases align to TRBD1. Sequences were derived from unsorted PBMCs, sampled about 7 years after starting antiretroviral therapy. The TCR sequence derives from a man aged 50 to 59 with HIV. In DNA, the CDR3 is TGTGCCAGCTCACGAAAACAGGGGGCCTCTGGCTACACCTTC. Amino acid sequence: CASSRKQGASGYTF.